Here is one T cell receptor (beta chain) with its context. Original handling: How many nucleated cells were present was estimated from reference gene primer amplification. Sequencing used immunoSEQ multiplex PCR; TCRdb keeps in-frame clones, though not all of them. V, J and clone size reflect that table, while D and trimming were determined from the DNA. The sample records 80,000 to 130,000 clones, roughly 92% being singletons. This specimen belongs to a study of blood T cell repertoires in COVID-19. Study background: Material from acute and convalescent COVID-19 was sourced from the United States, Italy and Spain. PBMCs, B-cell-depleted T cells, or T cells were the source of the cDNA or gDNA that made up the material.

V shed 6 bases, J shed 5 bases, and the junction held 7 bases outside the gene matches. CDR3 length: 13 amino acids. The sequence came from a man in his 70s with acute or convalescent COVID-19. Sequenced material: peripheral blood. This chain joins TRBV12-3 or TRBV12-4 and TRBJ2-7, with TRBD1 matching over 7 bases. CDR3 DNA: TGTGCCAGCAGCCCACAGGGGACAGACGAGCAGTACTTC. Translated: CASSPQGTDEQYF.